The entry that follows covers one TCR beta chain sequence. Its antigen is undetermined. This table comes from immunoSEQ multiplex PCR, and its TCRdb copy is limited to in-frame clones, with some not included. The profile shows about 360,000 clones, roughly 90% of them singletons. This entry comes from a study of cytomegalovirus exposure and HLA in healthy donors. About the research overall: The same platform used for the approximately 700 first-cohort repertoires was also used for the approximately 120 validation repertoires, as a later analysis reported. Overall study findings and caveats: It was reported that the classifier diagnosed cytomegalovirus status with high specificity and sensitivity in both the original and validation cohorts. The study listed under 200 cytomegalovirus-associated TCR beta chains.

Germline-derived CDR1 and CDR2 are SGHRS and YFSETQ. V shed 0 bases and J 0 bases; nucleotides not matched to a gene: 9. This CDR3 has 18 residues. Sequences were obtained from PBMCs. The clonotype originates from a woman between 18 and 29 years old in good health and CMV-seronegative. The V and J genes are TRBV5-1 and TRBJ2-3, with 8 bases identical to TRBD1. CDR3 protein: CASSLGDRKTLSTDTQYF. The CDR3 nucleotides read TGCGCCAGCAGCTTGGGGGACAGGAAAACGCTTAGCACAGATACGCAGTATTTT.